This T cell receptor beta chain comes out of a study of shared clonotypes between healthy human individuals. With 8 bases removed from V and 2 bases from J, the gap between germline ends came to 21 bases. This CDR3 has 17 amino acids. Germline values: CDR1 MDHEN, CDR2 SYDVKM. The method was immunoSEQ multiplex PCR; TCRdb's version includes in-frame clones alone and lacks a portion of them. The sample holds millions of clones, 90% to 95% seen once. Specimen: naive CD4+ T cells from PBMCs. Subset described: CD45RA+ positively selected. V and J are TRBV28 and TRBJ2-2, with D possibly being TRBD1 or TRBD2 (5 bases each). This receptor was taken from a young man in good health. Some clones in this sample may be carry-over from other donors' samples. CDR3 in amino acids: CASGRGTGRPNTGELFF. CDR3 nucleotide sequence: TGTGCCAGCGGCCGGGGAACGGGACGTCCTAACACCGGGGAGCTGTTTTTT.